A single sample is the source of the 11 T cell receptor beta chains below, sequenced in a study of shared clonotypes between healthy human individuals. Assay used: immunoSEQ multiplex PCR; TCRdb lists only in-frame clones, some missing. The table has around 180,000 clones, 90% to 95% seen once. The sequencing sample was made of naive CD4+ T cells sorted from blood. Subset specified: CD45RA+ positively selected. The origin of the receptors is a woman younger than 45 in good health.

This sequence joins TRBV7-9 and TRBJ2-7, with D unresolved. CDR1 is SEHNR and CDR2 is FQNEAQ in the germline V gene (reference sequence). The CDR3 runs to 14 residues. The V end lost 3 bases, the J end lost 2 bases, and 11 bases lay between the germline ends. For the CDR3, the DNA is TGTGCCAGCAGCTTTAAGGGCCCTGCCTACGAGCAGTACTTC. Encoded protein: CASSFKGPAYEQYF.

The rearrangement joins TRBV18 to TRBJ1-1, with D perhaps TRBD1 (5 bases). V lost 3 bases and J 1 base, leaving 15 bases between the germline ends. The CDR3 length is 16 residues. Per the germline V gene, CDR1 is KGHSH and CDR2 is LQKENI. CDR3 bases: TGTGCCAGCTCACCTCAAGGGGTAAGGGGGAACACTGAAGCTTTCTTT. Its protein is CASSPQGVRGNTEAFF.

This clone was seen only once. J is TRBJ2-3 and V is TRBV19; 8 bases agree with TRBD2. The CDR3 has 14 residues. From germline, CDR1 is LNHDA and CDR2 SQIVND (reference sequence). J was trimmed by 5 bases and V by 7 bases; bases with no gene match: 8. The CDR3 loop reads CASTPGLGEDTQYF. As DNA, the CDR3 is TGTGCCAGTACGCCGGGACTAGGGGAAGATACGCAGTATTTT.

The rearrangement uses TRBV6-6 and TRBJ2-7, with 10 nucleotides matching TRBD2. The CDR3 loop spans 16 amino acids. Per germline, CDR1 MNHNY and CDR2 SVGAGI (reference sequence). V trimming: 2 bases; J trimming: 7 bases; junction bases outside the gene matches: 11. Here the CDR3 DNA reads TGTGCCAGCAGTTACCATAGGGCTAGCGGGAGTGAAGAGCAGTACTTC. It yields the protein CASSYHRASGSEEQYF.

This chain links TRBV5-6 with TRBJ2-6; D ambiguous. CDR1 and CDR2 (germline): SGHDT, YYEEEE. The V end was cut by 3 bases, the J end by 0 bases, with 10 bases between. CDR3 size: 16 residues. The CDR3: CASSYDTYSGANVLTF. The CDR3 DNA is TGTGCCAGCAGCTATGACACTTACTCTGGGGCCAACGTCCTGACTTTC.

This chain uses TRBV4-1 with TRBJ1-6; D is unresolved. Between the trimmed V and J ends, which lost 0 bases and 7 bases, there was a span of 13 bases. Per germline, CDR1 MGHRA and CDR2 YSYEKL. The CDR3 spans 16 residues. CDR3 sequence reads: CASSQDSGLGNSPLHF. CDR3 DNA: TGCGCCAGCAGCCAAGATTCGGGATTGGGGAATTCACCCCTCCACTTT.

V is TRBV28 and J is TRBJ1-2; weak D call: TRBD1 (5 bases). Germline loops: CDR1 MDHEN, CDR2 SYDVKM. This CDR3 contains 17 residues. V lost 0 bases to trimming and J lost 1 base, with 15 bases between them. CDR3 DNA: TGTGCCAGCAGTTTATGGGGACCGATATTGCTTAACTATGGCTACACCTTC. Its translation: CASSLWGPILLNYGYTF.

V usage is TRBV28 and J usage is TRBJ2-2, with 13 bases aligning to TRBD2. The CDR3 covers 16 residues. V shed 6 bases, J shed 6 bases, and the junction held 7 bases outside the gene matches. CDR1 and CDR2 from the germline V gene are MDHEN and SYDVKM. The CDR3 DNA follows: TGTGCCAGCAGACCCGGGGGACTAGCGGGATCCGGGGAGCTGTTTTTT. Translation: CASRPGGLAGSGELFF.

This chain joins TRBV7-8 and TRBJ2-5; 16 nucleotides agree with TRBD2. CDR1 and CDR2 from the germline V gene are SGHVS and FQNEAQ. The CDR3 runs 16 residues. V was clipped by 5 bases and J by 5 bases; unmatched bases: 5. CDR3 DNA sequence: TGTGCCAGCAGCCCGGGACTAGCGGGAGGGATGGAGACCCAGTACTTC. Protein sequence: CASSPGLAGGMETQYF.

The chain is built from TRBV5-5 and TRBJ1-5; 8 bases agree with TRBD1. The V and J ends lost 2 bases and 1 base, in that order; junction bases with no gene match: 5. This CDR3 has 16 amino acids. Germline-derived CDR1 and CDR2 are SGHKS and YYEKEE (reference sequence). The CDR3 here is CASSFTTGGSNQPQHF. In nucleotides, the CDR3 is TGTGCCAGCAGCTTCACTACAGGGGGAAGCAATCAGCCCCAGCATTTT.

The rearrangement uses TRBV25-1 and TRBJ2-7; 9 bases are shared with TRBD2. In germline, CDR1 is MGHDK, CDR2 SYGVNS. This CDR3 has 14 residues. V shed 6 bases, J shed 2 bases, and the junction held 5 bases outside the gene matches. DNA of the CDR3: TGTGCCAGCAGCGCCCTAGCGGGAACCTACGAGCAGTACTTC. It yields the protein CASSALAGTYEQYF.